This TCR beta chain was sequenced for a study of Graves' ophthalmopathy and Graves' hyperthyroidism. Notes on the study in general: In blood, most expanded thyroid clonotypes above 0.001 frequency were also detected.

Amplification targeted the TCR beta CDR3 regions, with RNA transcripts as the source material. Amplification began with first-round RT-PCR using HTBI primers, then second-round multiplex PCR was performed. TCRdb used MiXCR to reprocess the multiplex PCR reads, holding one entry per CDR3 protein. The table includes about 420,000 distinct CDR3 sequences, around 21% detected once. Physicians reached a diagnosis by relying on clinical symptoms, serum thyroxine, TRAb, thyroid ultrasound and orbital computed tomography. This clonotype came up many times. The antigen remains unidentified. The ends lost 4 bases at V and 4 bases at J; junction bases unmatched: 4. Germline assignment: CDR1 SQVTM and CDR2 ANQGSEA. The CDR3 extends over 13 amino acids.

The receptor comes from a woman between 18 and 30 years old with stable Graves' hyperthyroidism. V and J are TRBV29-1 and TRBJ2-7; 10 bases are shared with TRBD2. The source material was peripheral blood. CDR3 coding DNA: TGCAGCGTTGTGTCTAGCGGGAGATACGAGCAGTACTTC. As protein: CSVVSSGRYEQYF.